A selection of T cell receptor beta chains follows, all from one sample in a study of blood T cell repertoires in COVID-19. The data were produced by immunoSEQ multiplex PCR, yet TCRdb's version contains in-frame clones alone and is incomplete. The sample carries tens of thousands of clones, around 80% recorded once. Sequenced: peripheral blood. The receptor set was obtained from a man between 60 and 75 years old with active or convalescent COVID-19. Each CDR3 is given without its conserved first and last residue. The order of the fields is CDR3 protein, CDR3 length, V gene, clone size. Rows give clone size only sometimes, using once, few, many, or a class for an expanded clone.

SASTGNHEQY	10	TRBV20-1	-
ASSFGGTSTDTQY	13	TRBV5-4	-
ASSVGDGGQQN	11	TRBV9	-
ASSPQREGGYT	11	TRBV18	few
AISESEGYTIY	11	TRBV10-3	-
ASNPRGYLDYGYT	13	TRBV6-5	once
ASSIVGYPFYT	11	TRBV19	-
AWRTRAIFTGELF	13	TRBV30	once
ASSPGTGGSNQPQH	14	TRBV27	-
ASSQELELAGPSSYNEQF	18	TRBV3-1/TRBV3-2	few
ASSRGVDRLYEQY	13	TRBV7-8	-
ASSPYYIHEQGTVGQY	16	TRBV27	-
ASSLTAENTEAF	12	TRBV7-3	few
ASSQEGGGAFYEQY	14	TRBV3-1/TRBV3-2	-
ASSWTANRYGYT	12	TRBV5-4	-
ASSQGQDFGEQF	12	TRBV27	-
ASSLLGANYGYT	12	TRBV28	-
ASRRAAGPYNEQF	13	TRBV12-2	-
ASSIVLVQYEAQETQY	16	TRBV19	-
ASSQDGSGGSNEQF	14	TRBV4-2	-
ASSIDFSGGYT	11	TRBV19	-
ASSDRVIYEQY	11	TRBV21-1	-
ASSRLRGTNGEQF	13	TRBV3-1/TRBV3-2	-
ASSTGTSGGADTQY	14	TRBV5-1	-
ASSPQGQGFDEQF	13	TRBV7-3	-
ASSYNRQGADGYT	13	TRBV6-5	many
ASSLQMNTEAF	11	TRBV4-1	-
ASSPVGGDPSYEQY	14	TRBV5-4	-
ASSPQGNRVTDTQY	14	TRBV7-9	-
ATSDLAATRGYT	12	TRBV24-1	-
ASSGAGTPEAF	11	TRBV9	-
ASSTGQGPEKLF	12	TRBV5-1	-
ASSVEGGHDYGYT	13	TRBV2	once
ATRLGLEQETQY	12	TRBV10-3	-
ASSLLAGNYNEQF	13	TRBV5-5	-
ASSQMTGGDEKLF	13	TRBV7-8	-
ASNLGDINQPQH	12	TRBV9	-
ASTTGGASYNEQF	13	TRBV18	-
ASSPRDSPIYEQY	13	TRBV19	-
ASSLSTGSTDTQY	13	TRBV5-1	-
ASSKIRDSSNQPQH	14	TRBV19	few
ASSLRFRPPPYGYT	14	TRBV5-4	-
ASSAGGHGSPYEQY	14	TRBV4-2	-
SVATGGSPLH	10	TRBV29-1	-
ASSTITGTGGSTDTQY	16	TRBV5-6	-
ASSWEGQGKAPSY	13	TRBV7-9	-
ASRSTGGFEQF	11	TRBV5-4	-
ASSQGLAANNEQF	13	TRBV4-1	few
ASSKTLAGGTDTQY	14	TRBV19	-
ASSFKNQGQETQY	13	TRBV7-9	-
ASSSGQHRDEQY	12	TRBV7-9	large
ASSLAGQSNQPQH	13	TRBV7-9	-
ASSVLQQETQY	11	TRBV5-8	-
ASSSGTGYNEQF	12	TRBV11-2	few
ASKTEPNSPLH	11	TRBV19	-
ASRESGTRGTGELF	14	TRBV6-1	-
ASSWRGQGEQF	11	TRBV7-9	-
ASRSIQGAVNIQY	13	TRBV11-2	-
ASSLASSGETGELF	14	TRBV5-1	few